What follows are 24 T cell receptor beta chains derived from one specimen sequenced in a study of post-analysis software for immune sequencing data. General study points: Elevated frequency relative to controls characterized several TRBV segments in patients, TRBV5-6, TRBV5-1 and TRBV20-1 among them.

These receptors' antigens are unknown. Built from TCR beta cDNA, the libraries had unique molecular identifiers in them. TCRdb passed the PCR reads through MiXCR, listing each CDR3 protein once. The data show about 810,000 distinct CDR3 sequences, with around 50% seen just once and about 4.8% held by the top ten. The sequenced sample consisted of blood. The receptors stem from a girl aged 10-17 years with multiple sclerosis.

The rearrangement joins TRBV18 to TRBJ2-5, with a tentative D call TRBD2 (5 bases). The V and J ends lost 0 bases and 2 bases respectively, with 10 bases between them. The length of the CDR3 is 15 residues. Germline CDR1 is KGHSH and CDR2 is LQKENI. The CDR3 sequence is CASSPPSSIQETQYF. The DNA for the CDR3 is TGTGCCAGCTCACCACCTTCTAGCATACAAGAGACCCAGTACTTC.

The V and J genes are TRBV14 and TRBJ2-1; D is unclear. The CDR3 sequence is 16 residues long. Trimming stripped 0 bases from V and 9 bases from J, with 18 bases between. Per germline, CDR1 SGHDN and CDR2 FVKESK. The CDR3 nucleotides read TGTGCCAGCAGCCAAGAAATTCAGTGGGGATCCTCTGAGCAGTTCTTC. Translation gives CASSQEIQWGSSEQFF.

This clonotype was detected ten times or more. The CDR3 here is CASSFAGGGTDTQYF. The DNA for the CDR3 is TGTGCCAGCAGCTTTGCAGGGGGCGGCACAGATACGCAGTATTTT. The chain uses TRBV27 and TRBJ2-3; 8 bases are a match to TRBD1. Unmatched junction bases numbered 6, after V lost 6 bases and J lost 1 base. The germline V gene encodes CDR1 MNHEY and CDR2 SMNVEV (reference sequence). CDR3 size: 15 residues.

CDR3 loop: CASSSRPGASGDYNEQFF. The DNA of the CDR3 is TGCGCCAGCAGCTCGAGGCCTGGGGCTAGCGGGGACTACAATGAGCAGTTCTTC. The V gene is TRBV5-1, the J gene TRBJ2-1; 9 bases map to TRBD2. The CDR3 has 18 amino acids. The germline V gene encodes CDR1 SGHRS and CDR2 YFSETQ. V dropped 3 bases and J dropped 3; count of bases not matched to a gene: 13.

The chain couples TRBV20-1 to TRBJ2-1; perhaps TRBD2 as D (7 bases). The CDR3 runs 14 residues. CDR1 and CDR2 from the germline V gene are DFQATT and SNEGSKA (reference sequence). V lost 5 bases and J lost 7, with 18 bases in between. The CDR3 here is CSAPGEGGQNEQFF. For the CDR3, the DNA is TGCAGTGCTCCGGGGGAGGGGGGCCAGAATGAGCAGTTCTTC.

This clonotype was seen only a few times. V is TRBV29-1 and J is TRBJ2-1; 8 nucleotides agree with TRBD1. V dropped 6 bases and J dropped 6; count of bases not matched to a gene: 7. The CDR3 loop spans 13 amino acids. Germline V gives CDR1 SQVTM, CDR2 ANQGSEA. The CDR3 DNA follows: TGCAGCGTGGGGACAGGTCAAGGCAATGAGCAGTTCTTC. It specifies CSVGTGQGNEQFF.

The chain carries TRBV29-1 and TRBJ1-2; D ambiguous. Germline V CDR1 and CDR2: SQVTM, ANQGSEA. CDR3 length equals 13 residues. V lost 4 bases and J lost 8, with 17 bases in between. The CDR3 here is CSVGVDFYGGYTF. For the CDR3, the DNA is TGCAGCGTTGGGGTAGATTTCTATGGCGGCTACACCTTC.

The genes are TRBV20-1 and TRBJ2-5, with D perhaps matching TRBD2 (5 bases). Germline CDR1 reads DFQATT; CDR2 reads SNEGSKA (reference sequence). V dropped 1 base and J dropped 4 bases, with 19 bases sitting between them. There are 16 residues in the CDR3. The CDR3 reads CSARVPGGERGETQYF. CDR3 coding DNA: TGCAGTGCTAGAGTCCCAGGAGGAGAGAGAGGAGAGACCCAGTACTTC.

This clonotype has just a few counts. The V call is TRBV29-1, the J call TRBJ2-1; weak D call: TRBD2 (7 bases). Per germline, CDR1 SQVTM and CDR2 ANQGSEA. CDR3 length: 11 amino acids. V lost 7 bases and J lost 10, with 14 bases in between. CDR3 in DNA: TGCAGCGGCAAGGGGGGGGACGAGCAGTTCTTC. It specifies CSGKGGDEQFF.

The CDR3 DNA is TGCAGTGCCTTATCACCGGGACAGGGGGCGCGGAACATTCAGTACTTC. It is translated as CSALSPGQGARNIQYF. The chain joins TRBV20-1 to TRBJ2-4; 12 bases align to TRBD1. The germline V gene encodes CDR1 DFQATT and CDR2 SNEGSKA (reference sequence). V lost 6 bases and J lost 7; bases outside the gene matches: 13. The CDR3 is 16 residues long.

CDR3 sequence reads: CSAEDNEQFF. For the CDR3, the DNA is TGCAGCGCTGAGGACAATGAGCAGTTCTTC. The V call is TRBV29-1, the J call TRBJ2-1; D remains unclear. Looked up from germline, CDR1 is SQVTM and CDR2 is ANQGSEA. V lost 7 bases and J 5 bases, leaving 6 bases between the germline ends. The CDR3 is 10 residues long.

This clonotype was picked up one time. The chain couples TRBV5-1 to TRBJ2-7, with TRBD2 matching over 7 bases. With V trimmed by 0 bases and J by 7 bases, 4 bases remained unmatched. Germline CDR1 is SGHRS and CDR2 is YFSETQ. This CDR3 region has 13 residues. The CDR3 DNA reads as TGCGCCAGCAGCTTGGTGGGGGAGGGTGAGCAGTACTTC. It codes for CASSLVGEGEQYF.

This clonotype was picked up a small number of times. The chain has TRBV21-1 and TRBJ2-7; the D call TRBD1 from the table was never checked on the DNA. TRBV21-1 is annotated as a pseudogene. There are 17 residues in the CDR3. CDR3 region: CASSKVAARTGDYEQYF. The DNA for the CDR3 is TGTGCCAGCAGCAAGGTTGCCGCCCGGACAGGAGACTACGAGCAGTACTTC.

The chain employs TRBV5-1 and TRBJ2-1; the D is unclear. V dropped 0 bases and J dropped 6 bases, with 10 bases sitting between them. The CDR3 extends over 14 amino acids. Germline-derived CDR1 and CDR2 are SGHRS and YFSETQ. CDR3 nucleotides: TGCGCCAGCAGCTTGGGTGGCAGGCCCAATGAGCAGTTCTTC. Its protein is CASSLGGRPNEQFF.

This clonotype turned up a few times. This chain links TRBV27 with TRBJ2-7; unclear D gene. V was cut by 5 bases and J by 3 bases, with 20 bases left in between. Germline V gives CDR1 MNHEY, CDR2 SMNVEV (reference sequence). This CDR3 comprises 16 residues. The CDR3 DNA reads TGTGCCAGCAGTCTGACCCGACATTCCCTGGACTACGAGCAGTACTTC. This gives the protein CASSLTRHSLDYEQYF.

The gene calls are TRBV6-1 and TRBJ1-5; maybe TRBD1 (5 bases). Per germline, CDR1 MNHNS and CDR2 SASEGT. The length of the CDR3 is 13 residues. The V end lost 9 bases, the J end lost 0 bases, and 9 bases lay between the germline ends. Written as DNA, the CDR3 is TGTGCCAGTTGGGGCTATAGCAATCAGCCCCAGCATTTT. Translation: CASWGYSNQPQHF.

This sequence joins TRBV10-3 and TRBJ2-6; TRBD2 aligns across 13 bases. Unmatched junction bases numbered 5, after V lost 6 bases and J lost 0 bases. This CDR3 is built from 18 residues. Germline V CDR1 and CDR2: ENHRY, SYGVKD. CDR3 nucleotide sequence: TGTGCCATCAGAGGTACTAGCGGGGGGGCCTCTGGGGCCAACGTCCTGACTTTC. Translation: CAIRGTSGGASGANVLTF.

The chain is built from TRBV11-2 and TRBJ2-7; no firm D call. V lost 4 bases and J 0 bases, leaving 16 bases between the germline ends. Looked up from germline, CDR1 is SGHAT and CDR2 is FQNNGV. CDR3 length: 16 amino acids. The DNA of the CDR3 is TGTGCCAGCAGCTCATCGAAGGGATTGACCTCCTACGAGCAGTACTTC. It codes for CASSSSKGLTSYEQYF. Filled out from reference TRBV11-2 and TRBJ2-7, the complete variable domain reads EAGVAQSPRYKIIEKRQSVAFWCNPISGHATLYWYQQILGQGPKLLIQFQNNGVVDDSQLPKDRFSAERLKGVDSTLKIQPAKLEDSAVYLCASSSSKGLTSYEQYFGPGTRLTVT.

This clonotype turned up a few times. V usage is TRBV29-1 and J usage is TRBJ2-7; tentatively, D is TRBD1 or TRBD2 (5 bases each). Germline CDR1 and CDR2: SQVTM and ANQGSEA. This CDR3 has 13 amino acids. The germline V and J ends were trimmed by 7 bases and 3 bases, with 16 bases remaining between them. In DNA form, the CDR3 reads TGCAGCGCTACACCGGGACCTAACTACGAGCAGTACTTC. Amino acids: CSATPGPNYEQYF.

This clonotype was counted once. The V call is TRBV7-9, the J call TRBJ2-1; D unresolved. With 2 bases removed from V and 7 bases from J, the gap between germline ends came to 6 bases. CDR1 is SEHNR, CDR2 FQNEAQ, per germline (reference sequence). The CDR3 runs 12 residues. CDR3 amino acids: CASSLRQNEQFF. The DNA for the CDR3 is TGTGCCAGCAGCTTAAGGCAGAATGAGCAGTTCTTC.

J is TRBJ2-7 and V is TRBV7-2; 12 nucleotides agree with TRBD2. Trimming took 1 base from V and 5 from J; bases not matched to a gene: 3. Looked up from germline, CDR1 is SGHTA and CDR2 is FQGNSA. CDR3 length equals 15 residues. The CDR3 sequence is CASSLVLAGGDEQYF. In nucleotides, the CDR3 is TGTGCCAGCAGCTTAGTTCTAGCGGGGGGGGACGAGCAGTACTTC.

About this clonotype itself: The DNA is omitted, as the CDR3 cannot be located on it reliably, and the CDR3 follows TCRdb's listing. The chain links TRBV12-3 or TRBV12-4 to TRBJ1-5; TRBD1 is the table's D call and was not checked against the DNA. Counting both end residues, the CDR3 totals 16 amino acids. The CDR3 region is CASNLRAGTGIQPQHF.

The genes are TRBV20-1 and TRBJ1-4; D may be TRBD1 (6 bases). The CDR3 extends over 13 amino acids. Germline V gene lookup returns CDR1 DFQATT and CDR2 SNEGSKA (reference sequence). V lost 6 bases and J 0 bases, leaving 8 bases between the germline ends. CDR3 sequence (DNA): TGCAGTGCCGACAGGTCAACTAATGAAAAACTGTTTTTT. Its translation: CSADRSTNEKLFF.

The chain is built from TRBV11-2 and TRBJ2-5, with 8 bases that match TRBD1. Near its end, the DNA agrees better with TRBJ2-4, so the J call may be wrong. This CDR3 has 16 residues. Germline lookup yields CDR1 SGHAT and CDR2 FQNNGV. The CDR3 sequence: CASSLDPWTGKNIQYF. The DNA of the CDR3 is TGTGCCAGCAGCTTAGATCCTTGGACAGGGAAAAACATTCAGTACTTC.